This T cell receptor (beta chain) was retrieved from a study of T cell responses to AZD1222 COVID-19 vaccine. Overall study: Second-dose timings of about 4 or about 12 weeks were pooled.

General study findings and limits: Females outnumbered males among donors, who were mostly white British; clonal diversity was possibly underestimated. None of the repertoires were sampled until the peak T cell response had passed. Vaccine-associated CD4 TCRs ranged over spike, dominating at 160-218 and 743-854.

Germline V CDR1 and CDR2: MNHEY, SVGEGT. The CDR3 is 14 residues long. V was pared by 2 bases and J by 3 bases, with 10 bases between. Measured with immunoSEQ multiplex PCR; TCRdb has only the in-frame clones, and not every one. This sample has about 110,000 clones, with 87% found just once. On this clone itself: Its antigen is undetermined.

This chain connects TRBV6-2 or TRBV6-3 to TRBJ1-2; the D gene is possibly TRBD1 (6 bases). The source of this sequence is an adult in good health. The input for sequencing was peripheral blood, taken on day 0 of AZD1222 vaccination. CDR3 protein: CASSYIGQHYGYTF. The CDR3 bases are TGTGCCAGCAGTTACATTGGACAGCACTATGGCTACACCTTC.